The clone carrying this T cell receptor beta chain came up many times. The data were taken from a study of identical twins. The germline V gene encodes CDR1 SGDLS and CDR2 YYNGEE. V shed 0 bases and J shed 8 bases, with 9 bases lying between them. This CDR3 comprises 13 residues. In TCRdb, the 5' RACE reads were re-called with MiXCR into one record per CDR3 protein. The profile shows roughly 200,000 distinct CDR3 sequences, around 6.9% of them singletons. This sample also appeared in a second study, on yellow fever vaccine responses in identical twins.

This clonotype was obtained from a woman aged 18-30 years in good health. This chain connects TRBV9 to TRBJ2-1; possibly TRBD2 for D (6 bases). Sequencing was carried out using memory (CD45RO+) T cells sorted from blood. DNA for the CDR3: TGTGCCAGCAGCGTAGCGGGGGATTATGAGCAGTTCTTC. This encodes CASSVAGDYEQFF.